Listed below are T cell receptor beta chains from one sample, sequenced in a study of T-cell memory formation after mild COVID-19. TCRdb reprocessed the 5' RACE reads with MiXCR, giving one entry per CDR3 protein. The data show over 350,000 distinct CDR3 sequences, roughly 15% seen once. The sample was PBMCs or a T cell subset sorted from them (not recorded which). Receptors originate from a man aged 18 to 30 who had mild COVID-19 (a few samples of this study predate the infection). Cell type and time point are not known. Each CDR3 is given with its conserved first and last residue. D genes are given only for firm matches. A clone size is listed for some rows: how often the clone was seen (once, few, many), or a class if it is expanded.

j_gene: TRBJ2-7; d_gene: TRBD2; abundance: few; v_gene: TRBV7-2; CDR3nt: TGTGCCAGCAGCTTATCTGGGGGAGGGGACTACGAGCAGTACTTC; CDR3aa: CASSLSGGGDYEQYF
j_gene: TRBJ1-5; d_gene: TRBD1; abundance: .; v_gene: TRBV5-1; CDR3nt: TGCGCCAGCAGCTTACAGGGGGCTTTCAATCAGCCCCAGCATTTT; CDR3aa: CASSLQGAFNQPQHF
j_gene: TRBJ1-5; d_gene: .; abundance: .; v_gene: TRBV4-1; CDR3nt: TGCGCCAGCAGCCAACAGGGTCAGGCCGAGGATCAGCCCCAGCATTTT; CDR3aa: CASSQQGQAEDQPQHF
j_gene: TRBJ2-2; d_gene: TRBD2; abundance: few; v_gene: TRBV15; CDR3nt: TGTGCCACCAGCAGAGAACAGGCGGGGGAGAACACCGGGGAGCTGTTTTTT; CDR3aa: CATSREQAGENTGELFF
j_gene: TRBJ2-1; d_gene: TRBD2; abundance: .; v_gene: TRBV7-3; CDR3nt: TGTGCCAGCAGCTTATATGGGGGGCTAGCGGGGCGCTACAATGAGCAGTTCTTC; CDR3aa: CASSLYGGLAGRYNEQFF
j_gene: TRBJ2-1; d_gene: TRBD1; abundance: .; v_gene: TRBV7-9; CDR3nt: TGTGCCAGCAGCCGGGACAGGGGGCGGGGTGAGCAGTTCTTC; CDR3aa: CASSRDRGRGEQFF
j_gene: TRBJ2-6; d_gene: .; abundance: .; v_gene: TRBV5-6; CDR3nt: TGTGCCAGCAGCAGTGGGTACACTCAATCTGGGGCCAACGTCCTGACTTTC; CDR3aa: CASSSGYTQSGANVLTF
j_gene: TRBJ2-5; d_gene: .; abundance: many; v_gene: TRBV11-2; CDR3nt: TGTGCCAGCAGCCGATCAGACTCGGGAGAGACCCAGTACTTC; CDR3aa: CASSRSDSGETQYF
j_gene: TRBJ2-1; d_gene: .; abundance: .; v_gene: TRBV5-1; CDR3nt: TGCGCCAGCAGCTTACTCTTAAACAATGAGCAGTTCTTC; CDR3aa: CASSLLLNNEQFF
j_gene: TRBJ2-5; d_gene: TRBD2; abundance: .; v_gene: TRBV5-1; CDR3nt: TGCGCCAGCACTTTACTGACTAGCGGGGAGACCCAGTACTTC; CDR3aa: CASTLLTSGETQYF
j_gene: TRBJ1-1; d_gene: TRBD1; abundance: few; v_gene: TRBV5-1; CDR3nt: TGCGCCAGCAGCTTCGGGACAGGGGCCGTGGGTACTGAAGCTTTCTTT; CDR3aa: CASSFGTGAVGTEAFF
j_gene: TRBJ2-5; d_gene: .; abundance: few; v_gene: TRBV7-7; CDR3nt: TGTGCCAGCAGCCAACTAGCTCAAGAGACCCAGTACTTC; CDR3aa: CASSQLAQETQYF
j_gene: TRBJ2-5; d_gene: TRBD2; abundance: few; v_gene: TRBV9; CDR3nt: TGTGCCAGCAGCGTAGGGGCTAGCGGGGGTCAAGAGACCCAGTACTTC; CDR3aa: CASSVGASGGQETQYF
j_gene: TRBJ1-6; d_gene: .; abundance: .; v_gene: TRBV15; CDR3nt: TGTGCCACCAGCAGAGATTCGGGTTTCGATTCACCCCTCCACTTT; CDR3aa: CATSRDSGFDSPLHF
j_gene: TRBJ2-5; d_gene: .; abundance: few; v_gene: TRBV4-1; CDR3nt: TGCGCCAGCAGCCAAGATTCCCCTCCAACAGCGGAGACCCAGTACTTC; CDR3aa: CASSQDSPPTAETQYF
j_gene: TRBJ2-5; d_gene: .; abundance: .; v_gene: TRBV2; CDR3nt: TGTGCCAGCAGCAGAATAGGGGAGACCCAGTACTTC; CDR3aa: CASSRIGETQYF
j_gene: TRBJ1-2; d_gene: .; abundance: .; v_gene: TRBV5-5; CDR3nt: TGTGCCAGCAGCCCGGGGCCTCATGGCTACACCTTC; CDR3aa: CASSPGPHGYTF
j_gene: TRBJ2-1; d_gene: TRBD2; abundance: few; v_gene: TRBV14; CDR3nt: TGTGCCAGCAGCCAGCGGGAGTACAATGAGCAGTTCTTC; CDR3aa: CASSQREYNEQFF
j_gene: TRBJ1-5; d_gene: .; abundance: few; v_gene: TRBV6-6; CDR3nt: TGTGCCAGCAGGGGATGGGGTCAGGGTAAACAGCCCCAGCATTTT; CDR3aa: CASRGWGQGKQPQHF
j_gene: TRBJ1-5; d_gene: .; abundance: .; v_gene: TRBV28; CDR3nt: TGTGCCAGCAGTACCAGACAGATTAGCAATCAGCCCCAGCATTTT; CDR3aa: CASSTRQISNQPQHF
j_gene: TRBJ2-5; d_gene: TRBD1; abundance: .; v_gene: TRBV7-9; CDR3nt: TGTGCCAGCAGCTTAGGATCAGGGGGCACAGAGACCCAGTACTTC; CDR3aa: CASSLGSGGTETQYF
j_gene: TRBJ2-2; d_gene: .; abundance: .; v_gene: TRBV11-1; CDR3nt: TGTGCCAGCAGCTCCCACCCAGGGGCTGCCGGGGAGCTGTTTTTT; CDR3aa: CASSSHPGAAGELFF
j_gene: TRBJ1-2; d_gene: .; abundance: few; v_gene: TRBV7-2; CDR3nt: TGTGCCAGCAGCCCCGACTTGACGTTCTATGGCTACACCTTC; CDR3aa: CASSPDLTFYGYTF
j_gene: TRBJ1-5; d_gene: .; abundance: .; v_gene: TRBV28; CDR3nt: TGTGCCAGCAGTTTGGCTCCTGGTGGAGGACAGCCCCAGCATTTT; CDR3aa: CASSLAPGGGQPQHF
j_gene: TRBJ2-2; d_gene: .; abundance: .; v_gene: TRBV7-2; CDR3nt: TGTGCCAGCAGCTCCAACCCGTACAACACCGGGGAGCTGTTTTTT; CDR3aa: CASSSNPYNTGELFF
j_gene: TRBJ2-1; d_gene: .; abundance: few; v_gene: TRBV7-3; CDR3nt: TGTGCCAGCAGCTCTTCGGGAAGTTACAATGAGCAGTTCTTC; CDR3aa: CASSSSGSYNEQFF
j_gene: TRBJ2-5; d_gene: .; abundance: .; v_gene: TRBV6-2/TRBV6-3; CDR3nt: TGTGCCAGCAGTAGCGGAATCACCCAGTACTTC; CDR3aa: CASSSGITQYF
j_gene: TRBJ1-2; d_gene: TRBD1; abundance: few; v_gene: TRBV4-1; CDR3nt: TGCGCCAGCAGCCAAATGACAGGGAGTAACTATGGCTACACCTTC; CDR3aa: CASSQMTGSNYGYTF
j_gene: TRBJ1-2; d_gene: .; abundance: .; v_gene: TRBV7-9; CDR3nt: TGTGCCAGCAACCTGGAAGGAATTAACTATGGCTACACCTTC; CDR3aa: CASNLEGINYGYTF
j_gene: TRBJ2-6; d_gene: .; abundance: many; v_gene: TRBV5-1; CDR3nt: TGCGCCAGCAGCCGGAACCCTCGGGACATCTCTGGGGCCAACGTCCTGACTTTC; CDR3aa: CASSRNPRDISGANVLTF
j_gene: TRBJ1-2; d_gene: .; abundance: .; v_gene: TRBV4-1; CDR3nt: TGCGCCAGCAGCCAAGTGGCGAGGGACTATGGCTACACCTTC; CDR3aa: CASSQVARDYGYTF
j_gene: TRBJ2-5; d_gene: .; abundance: few; v_gene: TRBV9; CDR3nt: TGTGCCAGCAGCGTAGGCGGGGCGGGGCAAGAGACCCAGTACTTC; CDR3aa: CASSVGGAGQETQYF
j_gene: TRBJ1-1; d_gene: .; abundance: many; v_gene: TRBV7-9; CDR3nt: TGTGCCAGCAGCTTAGTTCAGAACACTGAAGCTTTCTTT; CDR3aa: CASSLVQNTEAFF
j_gene: TRBJ1-5; d_gene: TRBD1; abundance: few; v_gene: TRBV6-2/TRBV6-3; CDR3nt: TGTGCCAGCAGTTACCAGACAGGGGGAGTTCAGCCCCAGCATTTT; CDR3aa: CASSYQTGGVQPQHF
j_gene: TRBJ1-1; d_gene: .; abundance: many; v_gene: TRBV5-1; CDR3nt: TGCGCCAGCAGTATGGGGCCTGAAGCTTTCTTT; CDR3aa: CASSMGPEAFF
j_gene: TRBJ2-3; d_gene: .; abundance: few; v_gene: TRBV7-9; CDR3nt: TGTGCCAGCAGCTTCGTCCCCAGTGGGACAGATACGCAGTATTTT; CDR3aa: CASSFVPSGTDTQYF
j_gene: TRBJ1-6; d_gene: .; abundance: .; v_gene: TRBV15; CDR3nt: TGTGCCACCACTTCTGGGAATAATTCACCCCTCCACTTT; CDR3aa: CATTSGNNSPLHF
j_gene: TRBJ2-3; d_gene: TRBD2; abundance: .; v_gene: TRBV4-1; CDR3nt: TGCGCCAGCAGCCAAGGTCGCGCCCCGGGGGGAGATACGCAGTATTTT; CDR3aa: CASSQGRAPGGDTQYF
j_gene: TRBJ2-2; d_gene: TRBD1; abundance: .; v_gene: TRBV10-3; CDR3nt: TGTGCCATCAGTTCCGGGACAGGGGGCACCGGGGAGCTGTTTTTT; CDR3aa: CAISSGTGGTGELFF
j_gene: TRBJ1-2; d_gene: .; abundance: few; v_gene: TRBV12-3/TRBV12-4; CDR3nt: TGTGCCAGCGGGGCCCCAGGGACCAGTAACTATGGCTACACCTTC; CDR3aa: CASGAPGTSNYGYTF
j_gene: TRBJ2-2; d_gene: TRBD1; abundance: .; v_gene: TRBV4-3; CDR3nt: TGCGCCAGCAGCCAGGCGTCGGGACAGTACCCCGGGGAGCTGTTTTTT; CDR3aa: CASSQASGQYPGELFF
j_gene: TRBJ1-2; d_gene: .; abundance: .; v_gene: TRBV19; CDR3nt: TGTGCCAGTACGGTGGACAGCGATGGCTACACCTTC; CDR3aa: CASTVDSDGYTF
j_gene: TRBJ2-7; d_gene: TRBD1; abundance: few; v_gene: TRBV2; CDR3nt: TGTGCCAGCAGCCCCCGGGACAGCCCCTACGAGCAGTACTTC; CDR3aa: CASSPRDSPYEQYF
j_gene: TRBJ2-3; d_gene: .; abundance: .; v_gene: TRBV28; CDR3nt: TGTGCCAGCACCGATATGGACTTCGCCGAGACAGATACGCAGTATTTT; CDR3aa: CASTDMDFAETDTQYF
j_gene: TRBJ1-2; d_gene: .; abundance: .; v_gene: TRBV4-3; CDR3nt: TGCGCCAGCAGCCCGCGTGACAGTAGGGGCTACACCTTC; CDR3aa: CASSPRDSRGYTF
j_gene: TRBJ1-5; d_gene: TRBD1; abundance: .; v_gene: TRBV12-3/TRBV12-4; CDR3nt: TGTGCCAGCAGTTATGGACAGGGCAGGGGCAATCAGCCCCAGCATTTT; CDR3aa: CASSYGQGRGNQPQHF
j_gene: TRBJ1-1; d_gene: .; abundance: few; v_gene: TRBV5-1; CDR3nt: TGCGCCAGCAGCAGGGGGGTCGACACTGAAGCTTTCTTT; CDR3aa: CASSRGVDTEAFF
j_gene: TRBJ2-1; d_gene: .; abundance: .; v_gene: TRBV4-3; CDR3nt: TGCGCCAGCAGCCAAGATTGGGAGGATGAGCAGTTCTTC; CDR3aa: CASSQDWEDEQFF
j_gene: TRBJ2-2; d_gene: .; abundance: .; v_gene: TRBV14; CDR3nt: TGTGCCAGCAGCCCACAAGCCACCGGGGAGCTGTTTTTT; CDR3aa: CASSPQATGELFF
j_gene: TRBJ1-5; d_gene: .; abundance: .; v_gene: TRBV20-1; CDR3nt: TGCAGTGCTAGGAGTCTTGGAGGCCAGCCCCAGCATTTT; CDR3aa: CSARSLGGQPQHF
j_gene: TRBJ2-7; d_gene: .; abundance: few; v_gene: TRBV7-2; CDR3nt: TGTGCCAGCAGCTCCCCGGTGGGGCTTGAGCAGTACTTC; CDR3aa: CASSSPVGLEQYF
j_gene: TRBJ1-1; d_gene: .; abundance: .; v_gene: TRBV20-1; CDR3nt: TGCAGTGTTCCTCAACGACCCGGGACGAACACTGAAGCTTTCTTT; CDR3aa: CSVPQRPGTNTEAFF
j_gene: TRBJ1-6; d_gene: TRBD1; abundance: few; v_gene: TRBV7-9; CDR3nt: TGTGCCAGCAGCTCGCTTAAGACCGGGACAGGTCTTTCACCCCTCCACTTT; CDR3aa: CASSSLKTGTGLSPLHF
j_gene: TRBJ1-6; d_gene: .; abundance: .; v_gene: TRBV10-3; CDR3nt: TGTGCCGTCAGCAGACCCTCCGTGGATTCACCCCTCCACTTT; CDR3aa: CAVSRPSVDSPLHF